This is a list of T cell receptor beta chains from one sample in a study of blood T cell repertoires in COVID-19. The assay was immunoSEQ multiplex PCR, and TCRdb's table has in-frame clones only and misses some. The sample yields 150,000 to 200,000 clones, around nine tenths seen once. Sequencing was performed on peripheral blood. Receptors originate from a young man with active or convalescent COVID-19. Both conserved end residues are part of each CDR3. The order of the fields is clone size, V gene, D gene, J gene, CDR3 protein, CDR3 DNA. D genes are given only for firm matches. A row's size may be missing; if present it is once, few, many or a size class.

clone_size: once
v_call: TRBV7-9
d_call: TRBD1
j_call: TRBJ1-5
cdr3_aa: CASSLYPTPDRVDQPQHF
cdr3_nt: TGTGCCAGCAGCTTATACCCCACGCCGGACAGGGTGGATCAGCCCCAGCATTTT

clone_size: -
v_call: TRBV24-1
d_call: -
j_call: TRBJ2-2
cdr3_aa: CATSDARQGSTGELFF
cdr3_nt: TGTGCCACCAGTGATGCTCGTCAGGGGTCCACCGGGGAGCTGTTTTTT

clone_size: -
v_call: TRBV7-2
d_call: -
j_call: TRBJ2-3
cdr3_aa: CASSLDRGDTQYF
cdr3_nt: TGTGCCAGCAGCTTAGATCGCGGGGATACGCAGTATTTT

clone_size: once
v_call: TRBV10-3
d_call: TRBD1
j_call: TRBJ1-4
cdr3_aa: CAISATGEDYEKLFF
cdr3_nt: TGTGCCATCAGTGCGACAGGGGAGGATTATGAAAAACTGTTTTTT

clone_size: once
v_call: TRBV5-1
d_call: -
j_call: TRBJ1-3
cdr3_aa: CASSREGWTSGNTIYF
cdr3_nt: TGCGCCAGCAGTCGGGAGGGCTGGACCTCTGGAAACACCATATATTTT

clone_size: -
v_call: TRBV27
d_call: TRBD2
j_call: TRBJ2-7
cdr3_aa: CASSLVAGGSYEQYF
cdr3_nt: TGTGCCAGCAGTTTAGTAGCGGGAGGCTCCTACGAGCAGTACTTC

clone_size: -
v_call: TRBV6-6
d_call: TRBD2
j_call: TRBJ2-1
cdr3_aa: CASTSSGSSYNEQFF
cdr3_nt: TGTGCCAGCACGTCCAGCGGGAGCTCCTACAATGAGCAGTTCTTC

clone_size: -
v_call: TRBV16
d_call: -
j_call: TRBJ1-1
cdr3_aa: CASSHLNLGGVNTEAFF
cdr3_nt: TGTGCCAGCAGCCATTTAAACCTGGGAGGCGTGAACACTGAAGCTTTCTTT

clone_size: -
v_call: TRBV19
d_call: -
j_call: TRBJ2-1
cdr3_aa: CASSRRGAGVYNEQFF
cdr3_nt: TGTGCCAGTAGCCGAAGGGGAGCAGGGGTCTACAATGAGCAGTTCTTC

clone_size: -
v_call: TRBV27
d_call: -
j_call: TRBJ1-2
cdr3_aa: CATRRDYGYTF
cdr3_nt: TGTGCCACCAGGCGGGACTATGGCTACACCTTC

clone_size: -
v_call: TRBV2
d_call: -
j_call: TRBJ1-2
cdr3_aa: CASSESAGLYYGYTF
cdr3_nt: TGTGCCAGCAGTGAGTCAGCAGGACTTTACTATGGCTACACCTTC

clone_size: -
v_call: TRBV6-6
d_call: -
j_call: TRBJ2-5
cdr3_aa: CASSYAGETQYF
cdr3_nt: TGTGCCAGCAGTTACGCCGGAGAGACCCAGTACTTC

clone_size: few
v_call: TRBV19
d_call: -
j_call: TRBJ1-2
cdr3_aa: CASSISGANYGYTF
cdr3_nt: TGTGCCAGTAGTATTAGCGGAGCTAACTATGGCTACACCTTC

clone_size: -
v_call: TRBV5-5
d_call: TRBD1
j_call: TRBJ1-2
cdr3_aa: CASSSRTGAYGYTF
cdr3_nt: TGTGCCAGCAGCTCTCGGACAGGGGCCTATGGCTACACCTTC

clone_size: once
v_call: TRBV7-9
d_call: -
j_call: TRBJ1-2
cdr3_aa: CASSLKDPRGGYTF
cdr3_nt: TGTGCCAGCAGCTTGAAGGATCCGCGCGGGGGCTACACCTTC

clone_size: -
v_call: TRBV29-1
d_call: TRBD2
j_call: TRBJ2-3
cdr3_aa: CSVGTSGNPDTQYF
cdr3_nt: TGCAGCGTTGGGACTAGCGGGAACCCAGATACGCAGTATTTT

clone_size: -
v_call: TRBV7-7
d_call: -
j_call: TRBJ2-1
cdr3_aa: CASSLLGGEQFF
cdr3_nt: TGTGCTAGCAGCCTTCTAGGCGGGGAGCAGTTCTTC

clone_size: -
v_call: TRBV7-2
d_call: -
j_call: TRBJ1-2
cdr3_aa: CASSLRATVYGYTF
cdr3_nt: TGTGCCAGCAGCTTGAGGGCGACTGTCTATGGCTACACCTTC

clone_size: -
v_call: TRBV5-6
d_call: TRBD1
j_call: TRBJ1-3
cdr3_aa: CASSSPGGSGNTIYF
cdr3_nt: TGTGCCAGCAGCTCCCCAGGGGGCTCTGGAAACACCATATATTTT

clone_size: -
v_call: TRBV6-5
d_call: -
j_call: TRBJ2-2
cdr3_aa: CASSLAETGELFF
cdr3_nt: TGTGCCAGCTCACTAGCAGAAACCGGGGAGCTGTTTTTT

clone_size: -
v_call: TRBV3-1/TRBV3-2
d_call: TRBD1
j_call: TRBJ2-2
cdr3_aa: CASSQVRGRFTGELFF
cdr3_nt: TGTGCCAGCAGCCAAGTCAGGGGGCGTTTCACCGGGGAGCTGTTTTTT

clone_size: once
v_call: TRBV3-1/TRBV3-2
d_call: -
j_call: TRBJ1-2
cdr3_aa: CASSQQGGYTF
cdr3_nt: TGTGCCAGCAGCCAACAGGGTGGCTACACCTTC

clone_size: -
v_call: TRBV5-1
d_call: TRBD2
j_call: TRBJ2-1
cdr3_aa: CASSYRTSGGPSYNEQFF
cdr3_nt: TGCGCCAGCAGCTACCGGACTAGCGGGGGGCCGTCCTACAATGAGCAGTTCTTC

clone_size: -
v_call: TRBV11-2
d_call: -
j_call: TRBJ2-3
cdr3_aa: CASSFGGPDTQYF
cdr3_nt: TGTGCCAGCAGCTTCGGAGGGCCAGATACGCAGTATTTT

clone_size: -
v_call: TRBV18
d_call: -
j_call: TRBJ1-1
cdr3_aa: CASSPGQGLVNTEAFF
cdr3_nt: TGTGCCAGCTCACCCGGGCAGGGGCTCGTGAACACTGAAGCTTTCTTT

clone_size: once
v_call: TRBV7-3
d_call: -
j_call: TRBJ2-2
cdr3_aa: CASSPSGVETGELFF
cdr3_nt: TGTGCCAGCAGCCCCTCCGGGGTGGAGACCGGGGAGCTGTTTTTT

clone_size: -
v_call: TRBV7-9
d_call: -
j_call: TRBJ1-5
cdr3_aa: CASSRGSGGAGQPQHF
cdr3_nt: TGTGCCAGCAGCCGTGGATCGGGGGGCGCGGGTCAGCCCCAGCATTTT

clone_size: -
v_call: TRBV7-9
d_call: -
j_call: TRBJ2-3
cdr3_aa: CASSLGKLIDTQYF
cdr3_nt: TGTGCCAGCAGCTTAGGGAAACTAATAGATACGCAGTATTTT

clone_size: -
v_call: TRBV10-1
d_call: -
j_call: TRBJ1-4
cdr3_aa: CASSPLGELFF
cdr3_nt: TGCGCCAGCAGCCCCCTCGGGGAACTGTTTTTT